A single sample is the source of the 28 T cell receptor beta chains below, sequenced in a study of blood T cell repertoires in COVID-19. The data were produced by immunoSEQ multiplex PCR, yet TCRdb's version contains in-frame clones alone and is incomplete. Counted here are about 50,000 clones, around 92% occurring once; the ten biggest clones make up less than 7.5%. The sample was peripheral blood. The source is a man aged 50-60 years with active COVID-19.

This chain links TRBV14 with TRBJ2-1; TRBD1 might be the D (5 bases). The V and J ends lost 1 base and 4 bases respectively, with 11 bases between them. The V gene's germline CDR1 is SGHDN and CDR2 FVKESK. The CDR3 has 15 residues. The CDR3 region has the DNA TGTGCCAGCAGCCAAGCAGGGTCTGGATACAATGAGCAGTTCTTC. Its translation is CASSQAGSGYNEQFF.

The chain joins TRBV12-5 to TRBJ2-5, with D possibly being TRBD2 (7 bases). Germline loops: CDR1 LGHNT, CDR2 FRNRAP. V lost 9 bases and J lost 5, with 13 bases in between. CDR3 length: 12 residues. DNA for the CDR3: TGTGCTAGCGCGGGGGCGCGGGAGACCCAGTACTTC. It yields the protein CASAGARETQYF.

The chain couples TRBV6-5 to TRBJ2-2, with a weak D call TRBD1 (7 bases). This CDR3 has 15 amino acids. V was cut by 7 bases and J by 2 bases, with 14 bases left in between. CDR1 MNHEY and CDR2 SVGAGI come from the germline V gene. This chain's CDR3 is CASTPGGTNTGELFF. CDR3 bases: TGTGCCAGCACGCCAGGGGGGACTAACACCGGGGAGCTGTTTTTT.

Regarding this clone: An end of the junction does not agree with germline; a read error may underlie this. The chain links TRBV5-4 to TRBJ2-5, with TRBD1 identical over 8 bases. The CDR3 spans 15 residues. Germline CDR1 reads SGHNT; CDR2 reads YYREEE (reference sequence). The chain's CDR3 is CASSLGDRNQESQYF. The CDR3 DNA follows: TGTGCCAGCAGCTTGGGGGACAGGAACCAAGAGTCCCAGTACTTC.

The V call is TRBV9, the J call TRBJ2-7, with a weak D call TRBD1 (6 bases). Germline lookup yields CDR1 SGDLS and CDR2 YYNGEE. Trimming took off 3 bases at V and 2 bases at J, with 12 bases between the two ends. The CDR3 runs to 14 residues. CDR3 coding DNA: TGTGCCAGCAGCGGGACAGACTATACCTACGAGCAGTACTTC. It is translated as CASSGTDYTYEQYF.

The CDR3 DNA reads TGCGCCAGCAGCCAACCAGGGGGGACAGGAGCTGAAAAACTGTTTTTT. It specifies CASSQPGGTGAEKLFF. The chain couples TRBV4-1 to TRBJ1-4; 8 nucleotides agree with TRBD1. Trimming at V came to 2 bases and at J to 7 bases, leaving 9 bases not matched to a gene. This CDR3 is 16 amino acids long. Germline CDR1 MGHRA, CDR2 YSYEKL.

The CDR3 nucleotides read TGTGCCAGCAGCCCCGGGGACTATAATGAAAAACTGTTTTTT. Residues: CASSPGDYNEKLFF. V and J are TRBV9 and TRBJ1-4; the D gene is possibly TRBD1 (5 bases). Germline loops: CDR1 SGDLS, CDR2 YYNGEE. This CDR3 is 14 amino acids long. Deletions cut 4 bases from V and 4 bases from J, with 11 bases between.

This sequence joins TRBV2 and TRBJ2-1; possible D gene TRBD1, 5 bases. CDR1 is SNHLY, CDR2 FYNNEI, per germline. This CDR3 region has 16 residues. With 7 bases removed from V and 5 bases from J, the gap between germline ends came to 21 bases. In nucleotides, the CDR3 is TGTGCCAGCACCTTTTACGACCTCGCAGGGCACAATGAGCAGTTCTTC. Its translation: CASTFYDLAGHNEQFF. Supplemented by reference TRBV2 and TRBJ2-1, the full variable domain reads EPEVTQTPSHQVTQMGQEVILRCVPISNHLYFYWYRQILGQKVEFLVSFYNNEISEKSEIFDDQFSVERPDGSNFTLKIRSTKLEDSAMYFCASTFYDLAGHNEQFFGPGTRLTVL.

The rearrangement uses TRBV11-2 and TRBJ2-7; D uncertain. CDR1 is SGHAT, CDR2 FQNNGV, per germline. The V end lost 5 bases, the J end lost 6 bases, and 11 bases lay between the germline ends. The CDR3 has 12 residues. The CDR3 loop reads CASSPPWLEQYF. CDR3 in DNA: TGTGCCAGCAGCCCCCCCTGGCTCGAGCAGTACTTC.

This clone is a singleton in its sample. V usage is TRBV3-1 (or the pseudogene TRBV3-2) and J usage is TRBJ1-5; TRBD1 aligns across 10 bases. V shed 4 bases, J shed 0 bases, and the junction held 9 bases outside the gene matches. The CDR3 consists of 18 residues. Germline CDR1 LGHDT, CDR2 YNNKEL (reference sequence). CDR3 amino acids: CASSPGQGVTYSNQPQHF. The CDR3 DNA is TGTGCCAGCAGCCCAGGACAGGGGGTGACATATAGCAATCAGCCCCAGCATTTT.

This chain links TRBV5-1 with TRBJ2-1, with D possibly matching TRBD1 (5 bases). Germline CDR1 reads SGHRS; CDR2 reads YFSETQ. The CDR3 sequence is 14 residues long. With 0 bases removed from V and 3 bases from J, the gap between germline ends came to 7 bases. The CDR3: CASSLGTNYNEQFF. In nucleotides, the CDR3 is TGCGCCAGCAGCTTGGGGACAAACTACAATGAGCAGTTCTTC.

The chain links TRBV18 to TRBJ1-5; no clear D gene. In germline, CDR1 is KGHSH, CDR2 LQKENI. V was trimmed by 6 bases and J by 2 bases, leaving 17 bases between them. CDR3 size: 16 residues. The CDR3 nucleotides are TGTGCCAGCTCGCCTACTGTAAGCGGGGGCAATCAGCCCCAGCATTTT. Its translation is CASSPTVSGGNQPQHF.

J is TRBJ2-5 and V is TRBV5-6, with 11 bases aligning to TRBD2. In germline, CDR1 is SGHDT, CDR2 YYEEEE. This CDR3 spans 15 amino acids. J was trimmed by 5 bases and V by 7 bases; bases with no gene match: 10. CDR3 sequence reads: CASGKPGTSGETQYF. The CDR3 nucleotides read TGTGCCAGCGGAAAACCCGGGACTAGCGGTGAGACCCAGTACTTC.

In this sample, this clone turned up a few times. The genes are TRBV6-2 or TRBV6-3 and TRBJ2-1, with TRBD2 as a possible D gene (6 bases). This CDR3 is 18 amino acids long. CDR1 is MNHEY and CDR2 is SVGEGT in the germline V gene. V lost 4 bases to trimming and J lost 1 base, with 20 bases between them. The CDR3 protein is CASSFPPVRGGSYNEQFF. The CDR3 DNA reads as TGTGCCAGCAGTTTTCCTCCCGTGAGGGGAGGTTCCTACAATGAGCAGTTCTTC.

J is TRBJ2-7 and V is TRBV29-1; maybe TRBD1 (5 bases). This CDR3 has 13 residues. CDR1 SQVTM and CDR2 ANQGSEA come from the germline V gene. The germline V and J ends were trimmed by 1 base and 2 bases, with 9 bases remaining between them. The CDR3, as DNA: TGCAGCGTTGAAGGGGGCTTTACCTACGAGCAGTACTTC. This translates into CSVEGGFTYEQYF.

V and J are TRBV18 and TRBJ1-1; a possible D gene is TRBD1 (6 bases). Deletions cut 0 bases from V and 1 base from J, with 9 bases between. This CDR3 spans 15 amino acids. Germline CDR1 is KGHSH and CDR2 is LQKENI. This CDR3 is CASSPPGQKNTEAFF. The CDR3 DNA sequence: TGTGCCAGCTCACCACCCGGACAGAAGAACACTGAAGCTTTCTTT. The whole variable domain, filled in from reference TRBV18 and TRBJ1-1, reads NAGVMQNPRHLVRRRGQEARLRCSPMKGHSHVYWYRQLPEEGLKFMVYLQKENIIDESGMPKERFSAEFPKEGPSILRIQQVVRGDSAAYFCASSPPGQKNTEAFFGQGTRLTVV.

This CDR3 reads CSASHRSDTQYF. Here the CDR3 DNA reads TGCAGTGCTAGTCACCGGTCAGATACGCAGTATTTT. The gene calls are TRBV20-1 and TRBJ2-3; unclear D gene. The CDR3 is 12 amino acids. V lost 3 bases to trimming and J lost 4 bases, with 8 bases between them. Germline V gives CDR1 DFQATT, CDR2 SNEGSKA (reference sequence).

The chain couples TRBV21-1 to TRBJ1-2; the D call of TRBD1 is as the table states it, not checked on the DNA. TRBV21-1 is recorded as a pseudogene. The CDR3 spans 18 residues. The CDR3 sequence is CASSITGTGSQNCDGYTF. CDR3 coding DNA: TGTGCCAGCAGCATAACCGGGACAGGGAGCCAGAATTGCGATGGCTACACCTTC.

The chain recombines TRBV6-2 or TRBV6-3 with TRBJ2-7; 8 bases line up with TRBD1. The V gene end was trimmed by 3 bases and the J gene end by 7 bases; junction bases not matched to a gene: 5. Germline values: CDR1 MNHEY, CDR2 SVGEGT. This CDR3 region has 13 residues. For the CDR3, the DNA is TGTGCCAGCAGTTATCAGGGGGCTGGGGAGCAGTACTTC. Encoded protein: CASSYQGAGEQYF.

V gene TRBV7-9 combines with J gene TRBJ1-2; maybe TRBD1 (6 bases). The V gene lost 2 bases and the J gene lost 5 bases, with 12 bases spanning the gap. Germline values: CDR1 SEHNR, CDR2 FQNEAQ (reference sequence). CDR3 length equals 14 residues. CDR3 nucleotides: TGTGCCAGCAGCTTACGGCAGGGGAGTTATGGCTACACCTTC. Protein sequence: CASSLRQGSYGYTF.

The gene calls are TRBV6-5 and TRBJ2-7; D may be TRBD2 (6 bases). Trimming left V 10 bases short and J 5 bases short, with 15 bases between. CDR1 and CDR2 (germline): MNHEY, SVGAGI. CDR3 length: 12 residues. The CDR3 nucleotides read TGTGCCACGGGGGAGAAAATCCACGAGCAGTACTTC. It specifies CATGEKIHEQYF.

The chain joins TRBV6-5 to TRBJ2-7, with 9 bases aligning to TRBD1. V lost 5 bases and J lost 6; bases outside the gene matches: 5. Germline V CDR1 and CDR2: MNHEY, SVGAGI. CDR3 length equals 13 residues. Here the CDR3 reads CASSPGQGSEQYF. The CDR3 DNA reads TGTGCCAGCAGTCCGGGACAGGGTAGCGAGCAGTACTTC.

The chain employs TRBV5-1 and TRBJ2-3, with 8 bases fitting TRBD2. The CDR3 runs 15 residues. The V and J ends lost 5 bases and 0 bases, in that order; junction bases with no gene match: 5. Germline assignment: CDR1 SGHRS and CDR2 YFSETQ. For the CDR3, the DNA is TGCGCCAGCAGGGAAAGCGGGGGTAGCACAGATACGCAGTATTTT. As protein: CASRESGGSTDTQYF.

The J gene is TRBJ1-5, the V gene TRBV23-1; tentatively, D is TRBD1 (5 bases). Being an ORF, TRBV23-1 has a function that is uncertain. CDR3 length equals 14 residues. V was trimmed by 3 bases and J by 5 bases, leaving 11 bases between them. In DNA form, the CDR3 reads TGCGCCAGCAGTCAGTGGACAAGCGATCAGCCCCAGCATTTT. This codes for CASSQWTSDQPQHF.

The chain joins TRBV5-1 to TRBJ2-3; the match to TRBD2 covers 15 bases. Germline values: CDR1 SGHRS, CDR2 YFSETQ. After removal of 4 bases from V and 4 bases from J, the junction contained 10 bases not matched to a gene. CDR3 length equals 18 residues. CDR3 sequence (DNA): TGCGCCAGCAGCGACGGGACTAGCGGGAGGACCGGACCAGATACGCAGTATTTT. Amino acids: CASSDGTSGRTGPDTQYF.

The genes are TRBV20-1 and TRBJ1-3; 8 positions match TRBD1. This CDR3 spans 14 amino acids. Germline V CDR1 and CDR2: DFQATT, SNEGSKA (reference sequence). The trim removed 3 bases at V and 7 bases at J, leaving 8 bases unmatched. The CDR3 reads CSASQGAQSNTIYF. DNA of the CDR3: TGCAGTGCTAGTCAGGGGGCGCAATCGAACACCATATATTTT.

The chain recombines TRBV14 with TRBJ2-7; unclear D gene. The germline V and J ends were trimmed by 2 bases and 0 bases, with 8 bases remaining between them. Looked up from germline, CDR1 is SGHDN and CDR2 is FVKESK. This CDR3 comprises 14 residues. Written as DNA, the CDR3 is TGTGCCAGCAGCCAACCCGGCGGCTCCTACGAGCAGTACTTC. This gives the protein CASSQPGGSYEQYF.

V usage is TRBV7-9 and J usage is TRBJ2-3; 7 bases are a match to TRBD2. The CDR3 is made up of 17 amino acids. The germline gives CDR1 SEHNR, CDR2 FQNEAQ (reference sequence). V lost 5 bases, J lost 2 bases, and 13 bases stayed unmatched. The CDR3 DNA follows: TGTGCCAGCAGCATCCTCTACCGGGGGGATTCCACAGATACGCAGTATTTT. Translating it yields CASSILYRGDSTDTQYF. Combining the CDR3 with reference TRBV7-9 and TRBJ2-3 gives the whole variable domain DTGVSQNPRHKITKRGQNVTFRCDPISEHNRLYWYRQTLGQGPEFLTYFQNEAQLEKSRLLSDRFSAERPKGSFSTLEIQRTEQGDSAMYLCASSILYRGDSTDTQYFGPGTRLTVL.